One and the same sample provided the 10 T cell receptor beta chains below, sequenced in a study of shared clonotypes between healthy human individuals. Sequencing was performed with immunoSEQ multiplex PCR; in TCRdb, only in-frame clones are kept and a portion is missing. The sample records about 2 million clones, 85% to 95% being singletons. The specimen sequenced was naive CD4+ T cells sorted from blood. As for subset: CD45RA+ positively selected. Every receptor here comes from a man aged 18 to 30 in good health.

This clone was recorded once. The rearrangement links TRBV14 to TRBJ1-2; a weak D match, TRBD1 (6 bases). V was pared by 7 bases and J by 6 bases, with 21 bases between. Germline V CDR1 and CDR2: SGHDN, FVKESK. CDR3 length: 15 amino acids. CDR3 coding DNA: TGTGCCAGCATCCAGGACAGAGCCTCAAAAAATGGCTACACCTTC. Translated: CASIQDRASKNGYTF. Looking up the rest from reference TRBV14 and TRBJ1-2 gives the full variable domain: EAGVTQFPSHSVIEKGQTVTLRCDPISGHDNLYWYRRVMGKEIKFLLHFVKESKQDESGMPNNRFLAERTGGTYSTLKVQPAELEDSGVYFCASIQDRASKNGYTFGSGTRLTVV.

The chain recombines TRBV5-1 with TRBJ2-2; D gene uncertain. V was cut by 7 bases and J by 6 bases, with 10 bases left in between. CDR3 length: 12 residues. Looked up from germline, CDR1 is SGHRS and CDR2 is YFSETQ. The CDR3, as DNA: TGCGCCAGCGGCCCAGAGGCCGGGGAGCTGTTTTTT. Translation: CASGPEAGELFF.

This chain joins TRBV10-2 and TRBJ1-3; D not resolved. This CDR3 spans 14 amino acids. V was pared by 5 bases and J by 1 base, with 9 bases between. CDR1 WSHSY and CDR2 SAAADI come from the germline V gene. The CDR3 DNA sequence: TGCGCCAGCAGTTCCAGTCAGTCTGGAAACACCATATATTTT. Residues: CASSSSQSGNTIYF.

The chain combines TRBV7-2 with TRBJ2-7, with D possibly TRBD2 on 6 matching bases. This CDR3 region has 15 residues. The germline V gene encodes CDR1 SGHTA and CDR2 FQGNSA. V lost 4 bases and J 7 bases, leaving 20 bases between the germline ends. The CDR3 is CASSSVGGSGREQYF. The CDR3 bases are TGTGCCAGCAGCTCCGTTGGGGGGTCAGGTAGGGAGCAGTACTTC.

This clone was seen once. The V and J genes are TRBV21-1 and TRBJ2-7; TRBD1 reflects the table's D call only, with no check against the DNA. TRBV21-1 represents a pseudogene. The CDR3 covers 14 residues. DNA for the CDR3: TGTGCCAGCAGCCCCTTCGGGACACCCTACGAGCAGTACTTC. This gives the protein CASSPFGTPYEQYF.

Remarks on this clone: This sample also contains other DNA sequences that code for the same CDR3. The chain couples TRBV6-5 to TRBJ2-7; no definite D call. V was pared by 2 bases and J by 0 bases, with 11 bases between. CDR1 is MNHEY, CDR2 SVGAGI, per germline. This CDR3 comprises 15 residues. CDR3 sequence: CASSYGGLGSYEQYF. CDR3 bases: TGTGCCAGCAGTTACGGCGGTTTGGGCTCCTACGAGCAGTACTTC.

This chain links TRBV5-1 with TRBJ2-3, with unresolved D. V lost 3 bases, J lost 0 bases, and 11 bases lay in between. The germline V gene encodes CDR1 SGHRS and CDR2 YFSETQ. This CDR3 region has 15 residues. CDR3 protein: CASSSVGSSTDTQYF. In DNA, the CDR3 is TGCGCCAGCAGCTCTGTGGGATCTAGCACAGATACGCAGTATTTT.

The rearrangement joins TRBV7-2 to TRBJ1-6; D is unclear. Germline CDR1 is SGHTA and CDR2 is FQGNSA. V gave up 4 bases and J gave up 3 bases, with 13 bases separating them. The CDR3 has 16 residues. The CDR3 region has the DNA TGTGCCAGCAGCTCACAGACCGGGCTCTATAATTCACCCCTCCACTTT. Its translation: CASSSQTGLYNSPLHF.

The table lists this clone with a count of one. The chain uses TRBV18 and TRBJ2-4; 9 nucleotides agree with TRBD1. The J segment lost 6 bases and the V segment lost 3 bases, leaving 15 bases of the junction unmatched. The CDR3 consists of 18 residues. Germline V gene sequence: CDR1 KGHSH, CDR2 LQKENI. This chain's CDR3 is CASSPSGVGDRGRNIQYF. The CDR3, as DNA: TGTGCCAGCTCACCCTCGGGAGTCGGAGACAGGGGGAGAAACATTCAGTACTTC.

The chain combines TRBV10-3 with TRBJ1-1, with D perhaps matching TRBD1 (5 bases). Germline V lookup: CDR1 ENHRY, CDR2 SYGVKD. Trimming removed 8 bases from V and 3 bases from J, with 16 bases in between. The length of the CDR3 is 14 residues. The CDR3, as DNA: TGTGCCATCCGAGCAGGGATCCAGGACACTGAAGCTTTCTTT. Protein sequence: CAIRAGIQDTEAFF.